This T cell receptor (beta chain) was recovered during a study of CD8 T cell repertoires and HIV-1 epitope variants (dated by TCRdb to about 2020). Concerning the study at large: Twenty-five peptides representing autologous and known Gag and Nef epitope variants were each used to stimulate T cells in separate culture wells. Among the control conditions were a peptide pool of CMV, EBV and flu, the Ebola AY9 epitope serving as a negative control, and a well with no peptide. The epitopes tested were three Gag epitope families plus Nef HW9 and YT9. T cells were enriched using the EasySep Human T Cell Enrichment Kit and were co-cultured with equal numbers of autologous T cell-negative cells serving as antigen-presenting cells. Cultures ran for around nine days in IMDM with gentamicin, with half-media changes on days 3 and 7 adding IL-2, IL-7 and IL-15. An aliquot of 1M T cells was saved as an uncultured baseline condition, separate from the approximately 75 T cell cultures. A total of around 80 T cell cultures were run, with each culture condition performed in triplicate except for one peptide, which was performed in duplicate. Overall study results and their limits: Five or six clonotypes recognized the Nef KF9 family and one the HW9 family, with no responses to the TAALDMSHF plasma variant. The assay identified only TCR beta chains and indicated proliferation in response to antigen, without indicating T cell function or cytokine profile. The study identified about ten antigen-specific TCR beta clonotypes, roughly 6 of which appeared to be cross-reactive for autologous or known escape epitope variants.

The EasySep Human CD8+ T Cell Enrichment Kit was used on day 10 to isolate CD8+ T cells from every culture. Comments on this clone: Its target antigen remains unknown. No qualities accompany the bases; no much larger clone lies one base away.

Sequencing of TCR beta CDR3 regions was performed at survey depth on the immunoSEQ platform. The QIAamp DNA micro kit was used to extract genomic DNA from every cultured and uncultured CD8+ T cell population. On the authors' methods: Any sample with under 5,000 productive reads was excluded, and this exclusion removed about 6% of the roughly 80 cultures stimulated with HIV peptides. Sequences were trimmed to CDR3 by a MANAFEST web app, and nonproductive sequences, CDR3s under 5 amino acids, and sequences not starting with C or ending with F/W were removed. Antigen-specific clonotypes had to expand in at least 2 of 3 replicates versus no-peptide control at FDR 0.01, only within one epitope family. A frequency at least fivefold higher than in wells stimulated with peptides from other epitope families was additionally required for specific clonotypes. The source is immuneACCESS, and TCRdb retained only in-frame sequences with V and J called. Part of the clones is not carried over; for the studies checked, unresolved V genes explain less than half of this, and the remainder is unexplained. Clone size and V and J calls were adopted from that table, with D and trimming inferred from the DNA. The sample table lists 4,500 to 6,000 clones, around three fifths of them with a count of one. Approximately 50% of the sample belongs to the ten largest clones.

The germline V gene yields SGHDN for CDR1 and FVKESK for CDR2. V lost 2 bases and J lost 10 bases; the stretch between them is 13 bases long. There are 13 amino acids in the CDR3, from cysteine to phenylalanine inclusive. Only the CDR3 DNA is retained, 39 bases long and in frame from the first base. The TCR sequence derives from a male donor with HIV. This sequence uses TRBV14 and TRBJ2-3, with the D gene not confidently named. Sequencing was performed on cultured CD8+ T cells derived from PBMCs. The nucleotide sequence is TGTGCCAGCAGCCAATTGATGGATTTCTCGCAGTATTTT. This codes for CASSQLMDFSQYF.